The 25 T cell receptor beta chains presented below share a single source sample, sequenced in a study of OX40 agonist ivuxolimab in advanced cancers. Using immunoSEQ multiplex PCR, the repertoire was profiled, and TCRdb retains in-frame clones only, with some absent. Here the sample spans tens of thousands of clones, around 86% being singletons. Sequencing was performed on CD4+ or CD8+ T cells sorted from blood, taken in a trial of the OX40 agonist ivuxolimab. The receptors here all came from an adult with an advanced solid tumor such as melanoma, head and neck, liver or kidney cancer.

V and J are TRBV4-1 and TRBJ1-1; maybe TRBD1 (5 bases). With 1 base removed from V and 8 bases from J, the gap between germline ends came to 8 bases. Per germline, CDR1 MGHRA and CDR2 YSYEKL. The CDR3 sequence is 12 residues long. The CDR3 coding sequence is TGCGCCAGCAGCCAAGGACAGCGAGAAGCTTTCTTT. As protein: CASSQGQREAFF.

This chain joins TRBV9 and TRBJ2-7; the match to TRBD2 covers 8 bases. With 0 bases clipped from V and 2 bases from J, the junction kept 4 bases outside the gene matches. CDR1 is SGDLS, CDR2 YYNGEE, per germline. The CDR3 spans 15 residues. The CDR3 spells CASSVEASGPYEQYF. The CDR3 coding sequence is TGTGCCAGCAGCGTAGAGGCTAGCGGGCCCTACGAGCAGTACTTC.

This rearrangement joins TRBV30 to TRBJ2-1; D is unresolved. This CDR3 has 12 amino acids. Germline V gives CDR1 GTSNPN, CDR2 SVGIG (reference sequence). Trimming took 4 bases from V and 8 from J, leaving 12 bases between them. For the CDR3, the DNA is TGTGCCTGGAATGCCGTGGCCGATGAGCAGTTCTTC. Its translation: CAWNAVADEQFF.

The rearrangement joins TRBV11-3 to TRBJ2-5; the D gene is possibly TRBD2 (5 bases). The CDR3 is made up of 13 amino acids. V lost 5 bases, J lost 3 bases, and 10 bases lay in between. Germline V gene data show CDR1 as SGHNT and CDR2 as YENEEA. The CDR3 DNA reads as TGTGCCAGCAGCCAGCGAGCGGAAGAGACCCAGTACTTC. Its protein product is CASSQRAEETQYF.

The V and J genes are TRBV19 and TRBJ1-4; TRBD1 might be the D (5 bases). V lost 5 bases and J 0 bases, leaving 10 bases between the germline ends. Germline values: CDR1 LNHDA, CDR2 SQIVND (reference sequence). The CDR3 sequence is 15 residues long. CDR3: CASSGRGATNEKLFF. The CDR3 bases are TGTGCCAGTAGTGGCCGAGGGGCAACTAATGAAAAACTGTTTTTT.

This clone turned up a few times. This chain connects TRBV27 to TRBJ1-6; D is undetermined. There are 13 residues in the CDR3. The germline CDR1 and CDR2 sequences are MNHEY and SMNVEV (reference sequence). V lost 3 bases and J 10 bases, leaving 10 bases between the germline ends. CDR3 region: CASSFSDSSPLHF. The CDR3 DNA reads TGTGCCAGCAGTTTCAGCGACTCCTCACCCCTCCACTTT.

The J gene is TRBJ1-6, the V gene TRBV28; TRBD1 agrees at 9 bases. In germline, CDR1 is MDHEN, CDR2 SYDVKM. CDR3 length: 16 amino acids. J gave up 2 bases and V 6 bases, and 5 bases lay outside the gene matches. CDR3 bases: TGTGCCAGCAGCACCGACAGGGGGGCCTATAATTCACCCCTCCACTTT. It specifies CASSTDRGAYNSPLHF.

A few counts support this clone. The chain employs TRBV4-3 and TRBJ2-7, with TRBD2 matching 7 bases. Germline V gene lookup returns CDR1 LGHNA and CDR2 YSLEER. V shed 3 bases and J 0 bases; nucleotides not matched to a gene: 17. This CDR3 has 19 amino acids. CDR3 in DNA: TGCGCCAGCAGCCAGGACCCCCCGGGATCGGGACTAATCTCCTACGAGCAGTACTTC. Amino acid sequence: CASSQDPPGSGLISYEQYF.

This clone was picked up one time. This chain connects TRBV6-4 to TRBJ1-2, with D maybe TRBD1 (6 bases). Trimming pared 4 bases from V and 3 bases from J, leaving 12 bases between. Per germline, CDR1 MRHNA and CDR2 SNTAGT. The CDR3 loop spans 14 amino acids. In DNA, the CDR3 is TGTGCCAGCAGTGCCAATCCAGGGGACTATGGCTACACCTTC. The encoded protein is CASSANPGDYGYTF.

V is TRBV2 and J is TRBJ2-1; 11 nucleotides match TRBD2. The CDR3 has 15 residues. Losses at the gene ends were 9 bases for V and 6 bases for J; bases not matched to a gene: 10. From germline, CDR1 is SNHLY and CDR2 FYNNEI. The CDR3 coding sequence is TGTGCCAGTCTTACTAGCGGGAGATCATCCAATGAGCAGTTCTTC. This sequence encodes CASLTSGRSSNEQFF. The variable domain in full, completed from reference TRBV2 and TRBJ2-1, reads EPEVTQTPSHQVTQMGQEVILRCVPISNHLYFYWYRQILGQKVEFLVSFYNNEISEKSEIFDDQFSVERPDGSNFTLKIRSTKLEDSAMYFCASLTSGRSSNEQFFGPGTRLTVL.

The CDR3 DNA reads TGCGCCAGCAGCCCGGTGTGGGGGGCCCCCGGCGAGCAGTACTTC. Its translation: CASSPVWGAPGEQYF. The rearrangement joins TRBV4-3 to TRBJ2-7, with D perhaps TRBD1 or TRBD2 (6 bases each). The germline V gene has CDR1 LGHNA and CDR2 YSLEER. Trimming stripped 4 bases from V and 6 bases from J, with 19 bases between. This CDR3 spans 15 amino acids.

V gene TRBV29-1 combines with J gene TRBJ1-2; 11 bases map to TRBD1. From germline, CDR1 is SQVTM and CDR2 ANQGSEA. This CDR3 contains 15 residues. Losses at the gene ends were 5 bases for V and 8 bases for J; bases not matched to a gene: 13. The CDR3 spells CSVYDGQGARWGYTF. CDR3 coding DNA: TGCAGCGTTTACGATGGACAGGGGGCTCGGTGGGGCTACACCTTC. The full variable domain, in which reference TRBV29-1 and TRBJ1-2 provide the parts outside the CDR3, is SAVISQKPSRDICQRGTSLTIQCQVDSQVTMMFWYRQQPGQSLTLIATANQGSEATYESGFVIDKFPISRPNLTFSTLTVSNMSPEDSSIYLCSVYDGQGARWGYTFGSGTRLTVV.

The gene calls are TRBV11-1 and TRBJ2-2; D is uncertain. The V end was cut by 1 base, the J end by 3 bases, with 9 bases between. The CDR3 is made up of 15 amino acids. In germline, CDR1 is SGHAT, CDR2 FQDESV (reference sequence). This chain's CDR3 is CASSLDLRDTGELFF. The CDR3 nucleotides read TGTGCCAGCAGCTTAGATTTAAGGGACACCGGGGAGCTGTTTTTT.

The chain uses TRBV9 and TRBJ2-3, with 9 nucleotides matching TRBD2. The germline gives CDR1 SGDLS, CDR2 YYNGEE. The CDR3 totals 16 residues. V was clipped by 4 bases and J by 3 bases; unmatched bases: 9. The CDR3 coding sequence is TGTGCCAGCAGCCCTTTAGCGGGAGCGGAAACAGATACGCAGTATTTT. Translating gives CASSPLAGAETDTQYF.

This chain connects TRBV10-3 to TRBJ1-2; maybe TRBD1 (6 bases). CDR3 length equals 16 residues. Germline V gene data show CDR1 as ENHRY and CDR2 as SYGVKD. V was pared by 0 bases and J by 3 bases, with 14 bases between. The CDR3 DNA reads TGTGCCATCAGTGAGTCTGGGGGGCGGGAAGACTATGGCTACACCTTC. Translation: CAISESGGREDYGYTF.

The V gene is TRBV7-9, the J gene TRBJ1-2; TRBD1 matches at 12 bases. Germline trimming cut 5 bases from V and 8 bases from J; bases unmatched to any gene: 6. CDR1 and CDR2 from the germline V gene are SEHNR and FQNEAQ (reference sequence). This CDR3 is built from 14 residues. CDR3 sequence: CASSPGQGAAGYTF. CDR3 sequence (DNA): TGTGCCAGCAGCCCGGGACAGGGGGCGGCAGGCTACACCTTC.

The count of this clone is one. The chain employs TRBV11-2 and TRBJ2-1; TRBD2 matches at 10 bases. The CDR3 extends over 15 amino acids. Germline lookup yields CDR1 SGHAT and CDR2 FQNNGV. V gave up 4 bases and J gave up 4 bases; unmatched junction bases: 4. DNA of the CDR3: TGTGCCAGCAGCTGGACTAGCGGTGATTACAATGAGCAGTTCTTC. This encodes CASSWTSGDYNEQFF.

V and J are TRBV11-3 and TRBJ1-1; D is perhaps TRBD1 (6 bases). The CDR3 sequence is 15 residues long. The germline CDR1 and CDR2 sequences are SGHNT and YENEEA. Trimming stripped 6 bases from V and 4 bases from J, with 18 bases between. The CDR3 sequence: CASRDGRIGGTEAFF. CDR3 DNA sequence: TGTGCCAGCAGGGACGGACGTATAGGGGGCACTGAAGCTTTCTTT.

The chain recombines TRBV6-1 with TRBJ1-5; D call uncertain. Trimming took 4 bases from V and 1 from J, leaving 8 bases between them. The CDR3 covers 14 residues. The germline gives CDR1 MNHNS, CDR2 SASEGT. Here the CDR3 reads CASSASPSNQPQHF. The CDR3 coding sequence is TGTGCCAGCAGTGCCAGTCCAAGCAATCAGCCCCAGCATTTT.

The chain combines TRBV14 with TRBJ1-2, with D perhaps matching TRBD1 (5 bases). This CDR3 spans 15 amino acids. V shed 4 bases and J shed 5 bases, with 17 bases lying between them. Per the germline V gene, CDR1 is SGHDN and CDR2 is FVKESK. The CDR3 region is CASSPNFGGGYGYTF. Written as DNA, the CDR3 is TGTGCCAGCAGCCCCAATTTTGGGGGAGGATATGGCTACACCTTC.

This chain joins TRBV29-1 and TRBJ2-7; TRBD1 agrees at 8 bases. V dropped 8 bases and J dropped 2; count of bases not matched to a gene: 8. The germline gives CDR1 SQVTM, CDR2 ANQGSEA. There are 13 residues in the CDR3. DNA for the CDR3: TGCAGCTTTCGACAGGGGACCACCTACGAGCAGTACTTC. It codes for CSFRQGTTYEQYF.

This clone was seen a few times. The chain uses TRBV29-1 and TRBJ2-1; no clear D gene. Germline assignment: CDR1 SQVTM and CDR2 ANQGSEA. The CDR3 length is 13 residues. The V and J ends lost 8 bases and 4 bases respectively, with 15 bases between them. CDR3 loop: CSSSLDGYNEQFF. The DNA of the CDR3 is TGCAGCTCTAGTCTAGACGGGTACAATGAGCAGTTCTTC.

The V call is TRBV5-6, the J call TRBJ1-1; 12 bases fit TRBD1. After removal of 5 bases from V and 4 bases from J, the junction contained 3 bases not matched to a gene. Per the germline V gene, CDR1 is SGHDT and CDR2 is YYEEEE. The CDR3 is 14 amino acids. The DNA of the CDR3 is TGTGCCAGCAGGGGACAGGGGGCCGGCACTGAAGCTTTCTTT. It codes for CASRGQGAGTEAFF.

The CDR3 protein is CASSLSPGQQETQYF. In DNA form, the CDR3 reads TGCGCCAGCAGCCTTTCCCCGGGACAGCAAGAGACCCAGTACTTC. The chain couples TRBV5-1 to TRBJ2-5; 7 positions match TRBD1. With V trimmed by 4 bases and J by 2 bases, 8 bases remained unmatched. CDR1 is SGHRS and CDR2 is YFSETQ in the germline V gene. CDR3 length: 15 residues.

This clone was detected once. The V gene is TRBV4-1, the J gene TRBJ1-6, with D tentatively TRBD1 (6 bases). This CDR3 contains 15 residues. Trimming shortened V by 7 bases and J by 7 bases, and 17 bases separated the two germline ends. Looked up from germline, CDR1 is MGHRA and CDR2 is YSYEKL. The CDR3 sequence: CASMMRQGNNSPLHF. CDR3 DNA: TGCGCCAGCATGATGCGGCAGGGGAACAATTCACCCCTCCACTTT.